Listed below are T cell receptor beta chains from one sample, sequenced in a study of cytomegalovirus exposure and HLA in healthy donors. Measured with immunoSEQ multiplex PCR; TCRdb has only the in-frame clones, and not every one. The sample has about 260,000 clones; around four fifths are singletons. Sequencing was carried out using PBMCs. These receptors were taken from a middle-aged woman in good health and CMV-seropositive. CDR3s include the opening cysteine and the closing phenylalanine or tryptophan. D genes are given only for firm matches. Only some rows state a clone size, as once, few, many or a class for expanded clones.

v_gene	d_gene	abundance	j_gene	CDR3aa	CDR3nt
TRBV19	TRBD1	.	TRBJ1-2	CASTVVDRVGYGYTF	TGTGCCAGTACGGTCGTTGACAGGGTTGGCTATGGCTACACCTTC
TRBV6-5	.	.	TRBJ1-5	CASSLQQGYNQPQHF	TGTGCCAGCAGTCTTCAACAGGGTTACAATCAGCCCCAGCATTTT
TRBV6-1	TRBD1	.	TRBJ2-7	CASSAGRGQGIYEQYF	TGTGCCAGCAGTGCGGGGAGGGGACAGGGAATTTACGAGCAGTACTTC
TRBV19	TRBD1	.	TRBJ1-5	CASSPGGTGGIGNQPQHF	TGTGCCAGTAGTCCCGGGGGAACAGGGGGCATCGGCAATCAGCCCCAGCATTTT
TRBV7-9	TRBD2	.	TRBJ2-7	CASRRTSGRTPSYEQYF	TGTGCCAGCAGGCGGACTAGCGGGAGGACCCCCTCTTACGAGCAGTACTTC
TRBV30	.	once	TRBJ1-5	CAWTERGFSNQPQHF	TGTGCCTGGACAGAACGGGGGTTTAGCAATCAGCCCCAGCATTTT
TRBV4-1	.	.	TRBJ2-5	CASSQDERTQYF	TGCGCCAGCAGCCAAGATGAGAGGACCCAGTACTTC
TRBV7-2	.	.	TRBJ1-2	CASSLEGVSSPHGYTF	TGTGCCAGCAGCTTAGAGGGGGTATCCTCCCCTCATGGCTACACCTTC
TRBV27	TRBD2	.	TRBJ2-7	CASSLAGEEQYF	TGTGCCAGCAGCCTAGCGGGAGAAGAGCAGTACTTC
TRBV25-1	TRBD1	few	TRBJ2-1	CASSESFGQGGNEQFF	TGTGCCAGCAGTGAAAGTTTCGGACAGGGTGGGAATGAGCAGTTCTTC
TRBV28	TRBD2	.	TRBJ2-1	CASALAGEGSGNEQFF	TGTGCCAGCGCATTAGCGGGAGAGGGCTCTGGGAATGAGCAGTTCTTC
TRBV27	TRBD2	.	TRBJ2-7	CASSLAGVAYEQYF	TGTGCCAGCAGCCTAGCGGGAGTAGCCTACGAGCAGTACTTC
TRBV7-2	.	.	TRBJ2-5	CASSRDWGQDTQYF	TGTGCCAGCAGCCGGGACTGGGGCCAAGACACCCAGTACTTC
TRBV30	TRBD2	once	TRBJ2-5	CALGLVEETQYF	TGTGCTCTGGGACTAGTCGAAGAGACCCAGTACTTC
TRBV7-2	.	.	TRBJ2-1	CASSLGGTTNEQFF	TGTGCCAGCAGCTTAGGGGGGACAACTAATGAGCAGTTCTTC
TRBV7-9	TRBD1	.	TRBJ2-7	CASRWTGNEQYF	TGTGCCAGCAGATGGACAGGGAACGAGCAGTACTTC
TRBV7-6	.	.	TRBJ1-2	CASSLLGQSGGYTF	TGTGCCAGCAGCTTATTAGGACAGTCGGGAGGCTACACCTTC
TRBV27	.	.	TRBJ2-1	CASSLSQRVSSYNEQFF	TGTGCCAGCAGTTTATCGCAGAGGGTCTCCTCCTACAATGAGCAGTTCTTC
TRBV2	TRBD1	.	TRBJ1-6	CASSATGAPNSPLHF	TGTGCCAGCAGTGCCACAGGGGCCCCAAATTCACCCCTCCACTTT
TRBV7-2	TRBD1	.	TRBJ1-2	CASSLGAGQGGYGYTF	TGTGCCAGCAGCTTAGGGGCGGGTCAGGGGGGCTATGGCTACACCTTC
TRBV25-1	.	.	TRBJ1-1	CASINSRFTEAFF	TGTGCCAGCATAAACTCTCGATTCACTGAAGCTTTCTTT
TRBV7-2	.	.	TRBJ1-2	CASSFSGNYGYTF	TGTGCCAGCAGCTTCAGCGGCAACTATGGCTACACCTTC
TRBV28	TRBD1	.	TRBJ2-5	CASTYQTGGYQETQYF	TGTGCCAGCACTTACCAGACAGGGGGATACCAAGAGACCCAGTACTTC
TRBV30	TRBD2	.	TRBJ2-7	CAWSVGTSGRDEQYF	TGTGCCTGGAGTGTCGGGACTAGCGGGAGAGACGAGCAGTACTTC
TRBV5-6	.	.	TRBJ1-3	CASSSPAGGNTIYF	TGTGCCAGCAGCTCCCCCGCCGGTGGAAACACCATATATTTT
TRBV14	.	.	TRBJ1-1	CASSQSGLNTEAFF	TGTGCCAGCAGCCAAAGCGGACTGAACACTGAAGCTTTCTTT
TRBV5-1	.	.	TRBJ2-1	CASSLESGSYNEQFF	TGCGCCAGCAGCTTGGAAAGCGGGTCCTACAATGAGCAGTTCTTC
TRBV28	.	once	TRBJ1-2	CASRGRNYGYTF	TGTGCCAGCAGGGGGAGAAACTATGGCTACACCTTC
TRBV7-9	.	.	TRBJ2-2	CASSLEGTGELFF	TGTGCCAGCAGCTTGGAGGGGACCGGGGAGCTGTTTTTT
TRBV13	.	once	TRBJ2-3	CASSLRGTTDTQYF	TGTGCCAGCAGCCTCAGGGGGACTACAGATACGCAGTATTTT
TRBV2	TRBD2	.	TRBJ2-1	CASSGLAGGNEQFF	TGTGCCAGCAGCGGACTAGCGGGAGGAAATGAGCAGTTCTTC
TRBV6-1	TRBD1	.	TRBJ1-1	CASSGSGTGWGRNTEAFF	TGTGCCAGCAGTGGGAGTGGGACAGGGTGGGGGAGGAACACTGAAGCTTTCTTT
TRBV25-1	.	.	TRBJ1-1	CASSETGRVTEAFF	TGTGCCAGCAGTGAGACCGGTCGGGTCACTGAAGCTTTCTTT
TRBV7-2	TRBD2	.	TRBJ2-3	CASSERLAGLSTDTQYF	TGTGCCAGCAGCGAGCGACTAGCGGGGCTGAGCACAGATACGCAGTATTTT
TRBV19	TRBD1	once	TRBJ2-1	CASSIEAGGYNEQFF	TGTGCCAGTAGTATAGAGGCAGGGGGCTACAATGAGCAGTTCTTC
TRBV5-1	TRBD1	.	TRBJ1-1	CASSNPRTGMNTEAFF	TGCGCCAGCAGCAATCCCAGGACAGGGATGAACACTGAAGCTTTCTTT
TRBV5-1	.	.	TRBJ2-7	CASSPRVGGRSYEQYF	TGCGCCAGCAGCCCGCGGGTGGGGGGAAGGTCCTACGAGCAGTACTTC
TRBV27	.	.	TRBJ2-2	CASSFSGRWGELFF	TGTGCCAGCAGTTTCAGTGGGAGGTGGGGGGAGCTGTTTTTT
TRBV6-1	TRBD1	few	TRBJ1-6	CASSDRDRDPPLHF	TGTGCCAGCAGTGACCGGGACAGGGACCCACCCCTCCACTTT